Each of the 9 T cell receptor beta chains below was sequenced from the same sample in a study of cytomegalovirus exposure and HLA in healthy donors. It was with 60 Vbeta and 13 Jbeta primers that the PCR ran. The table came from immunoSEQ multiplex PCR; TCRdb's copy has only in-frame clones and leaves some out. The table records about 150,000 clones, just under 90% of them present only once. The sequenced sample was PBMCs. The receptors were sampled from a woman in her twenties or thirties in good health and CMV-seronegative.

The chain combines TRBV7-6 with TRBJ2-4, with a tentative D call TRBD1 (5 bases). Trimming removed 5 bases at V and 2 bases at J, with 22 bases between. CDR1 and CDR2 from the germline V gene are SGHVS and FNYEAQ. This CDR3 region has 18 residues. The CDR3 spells CASSPSPLGRAPKNIQYF. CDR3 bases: TGTGCCAGCAGCCCGAGTCCTCTTGGCAGGGCTCCCAAAAACATTCAGTACTTC.

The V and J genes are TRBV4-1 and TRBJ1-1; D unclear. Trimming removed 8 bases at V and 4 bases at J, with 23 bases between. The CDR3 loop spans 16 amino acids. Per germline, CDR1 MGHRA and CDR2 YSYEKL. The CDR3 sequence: CASETEHRAGGTEAFF. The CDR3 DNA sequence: TGCGCCAGCGAAACAGAACATAGGGCGGGCGGCACTGAAGCTTTCTTT.

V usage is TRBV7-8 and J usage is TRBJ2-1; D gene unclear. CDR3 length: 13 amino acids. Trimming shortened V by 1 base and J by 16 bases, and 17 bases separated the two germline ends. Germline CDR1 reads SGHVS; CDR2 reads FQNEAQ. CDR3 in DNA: TGTGCCAGCAGCTTAGAAGGTAGTAGCCGTAGTTTCTTC. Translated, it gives CASSLEGSSRSFF.

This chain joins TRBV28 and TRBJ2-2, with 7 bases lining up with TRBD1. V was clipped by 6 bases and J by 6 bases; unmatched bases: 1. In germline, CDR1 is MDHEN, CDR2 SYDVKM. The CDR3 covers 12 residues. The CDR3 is CASSQGAGELFF. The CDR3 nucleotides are TGTGCCAGCAGCCAGGGGGCCGGGGAGCTGTTTTTT.

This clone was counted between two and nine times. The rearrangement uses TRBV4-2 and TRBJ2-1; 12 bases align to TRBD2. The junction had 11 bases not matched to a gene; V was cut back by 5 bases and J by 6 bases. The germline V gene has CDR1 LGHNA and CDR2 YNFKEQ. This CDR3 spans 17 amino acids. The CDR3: CASSREGASGRANEQFF. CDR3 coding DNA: TGTGCCAGCAGCAGAGAAGGGGCTAGCGGGAGGGCCAATGAGCAGTTCTTC.

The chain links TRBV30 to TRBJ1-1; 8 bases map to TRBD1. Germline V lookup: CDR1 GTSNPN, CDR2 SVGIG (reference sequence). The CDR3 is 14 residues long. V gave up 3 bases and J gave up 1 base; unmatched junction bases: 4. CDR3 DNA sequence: TGTGCCTGGAGGTCCGGGACAGGGAACACTGAAGCTTTCTTT. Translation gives CAWRSGTGNTEAFF.

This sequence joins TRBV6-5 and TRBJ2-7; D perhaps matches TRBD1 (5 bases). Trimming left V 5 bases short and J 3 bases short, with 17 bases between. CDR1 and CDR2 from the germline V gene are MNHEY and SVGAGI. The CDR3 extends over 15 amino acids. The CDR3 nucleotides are TGTGCCAGCAGTACAGGCCATCAATCTCGCTACGAGCAGTACTTC. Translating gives CASSTGHQSRYEQYF.

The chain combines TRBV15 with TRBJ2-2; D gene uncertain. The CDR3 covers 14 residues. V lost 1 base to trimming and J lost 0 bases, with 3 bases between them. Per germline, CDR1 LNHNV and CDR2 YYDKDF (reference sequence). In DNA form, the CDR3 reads TGTGCCACCAGCAGAGGTACGAACACCGGGGAGCTGTTTTTT. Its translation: CATSRGTNTGELFF.

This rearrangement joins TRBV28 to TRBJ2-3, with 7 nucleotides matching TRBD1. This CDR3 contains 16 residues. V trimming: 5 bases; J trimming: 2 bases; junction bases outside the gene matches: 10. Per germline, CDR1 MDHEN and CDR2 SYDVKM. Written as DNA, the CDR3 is TGTGCCAGCAGTCTCAGTGACAGGGACCCCACAGATACGCAGTATTTT. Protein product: CASSLSDRDPTDTQYF.